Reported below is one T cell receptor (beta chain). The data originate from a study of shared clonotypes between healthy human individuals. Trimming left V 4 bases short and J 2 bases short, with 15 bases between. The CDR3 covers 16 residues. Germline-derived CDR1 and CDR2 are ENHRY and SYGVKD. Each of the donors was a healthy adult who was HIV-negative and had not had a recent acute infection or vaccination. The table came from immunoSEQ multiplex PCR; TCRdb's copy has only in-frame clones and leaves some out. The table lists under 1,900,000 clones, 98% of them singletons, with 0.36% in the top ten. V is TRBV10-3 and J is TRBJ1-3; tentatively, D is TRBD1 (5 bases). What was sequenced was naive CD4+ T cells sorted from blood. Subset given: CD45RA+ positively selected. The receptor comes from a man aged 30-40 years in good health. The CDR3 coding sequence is TGTGCCATCAGTGTGGGCGGGGGGGAAACTGGAAACACCATATATTTT. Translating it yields CAISVGGGETGNTIYF.